The sample holds a few counts of the clone carrying this T cell receptor beta chain. The target antigen is unknown. Germline V lookup: CDR1 ENHRY, CDR2 SYGVKD. This CDR3 comprises 12 residues. V was shortened by 2 bases and J by 3 bases, with 4 bases between the two germline ends. The data belong to a study of CD8 T cells in ankylosing spondylitis. Study-wide results and caveats: Earlier reports found some motif variants in synovial fluid and blood in reactive arthritis. Significant enrichment of disease-linked clones was reported in matched ankylosing spondylitis synovial fluid.

Quantitative 5'-RACE with molecular barcodes generated TCR beta libraries. TCRdb re-analysed the 5' RACE reads in MiXCR, keeping a single row per CDR3 protein. Among approximately 340,000 distinct CDR3 sequences listed, 14% to 15% were seen once. The clonotype originates from a male donor with ankylosing spondylitis or in good health (not recorded which). V and J are TRBV10-3 and TRBJ2-5; D is uncertain. What was sequenced was blood, either unsorted or a sorted T cell fraction (not recorded which). The CDR3 nucleotides are TGTGCCATCAGTGAGACCGAAGAGACCCAGTACTTC. This sequence encodes CAISETEETQYF.